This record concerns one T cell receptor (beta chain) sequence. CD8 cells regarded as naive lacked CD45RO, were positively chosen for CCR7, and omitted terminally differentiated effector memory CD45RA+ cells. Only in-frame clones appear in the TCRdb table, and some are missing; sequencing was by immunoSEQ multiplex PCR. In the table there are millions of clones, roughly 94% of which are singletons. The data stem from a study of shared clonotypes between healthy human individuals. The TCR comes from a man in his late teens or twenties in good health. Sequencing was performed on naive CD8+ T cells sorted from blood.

In DNA form, the CDR3 reads TGTGCCAGCAGCTGGGGGGGACAGTACGAGCAGTACTTC. Encoded protein: CASSWGGQYEQYF. The chain combines TRBV5-6 with TRBJ2-7; D may match TRBD1 or TRBD2 (7 bases each). The CDR3 consists of 13 residues. The germline CDR1 and CDR2 sequences are SGHDT and YYEEEE. Trimming stripped 3 bases from V and 4 bases from J, with 11 bases between.